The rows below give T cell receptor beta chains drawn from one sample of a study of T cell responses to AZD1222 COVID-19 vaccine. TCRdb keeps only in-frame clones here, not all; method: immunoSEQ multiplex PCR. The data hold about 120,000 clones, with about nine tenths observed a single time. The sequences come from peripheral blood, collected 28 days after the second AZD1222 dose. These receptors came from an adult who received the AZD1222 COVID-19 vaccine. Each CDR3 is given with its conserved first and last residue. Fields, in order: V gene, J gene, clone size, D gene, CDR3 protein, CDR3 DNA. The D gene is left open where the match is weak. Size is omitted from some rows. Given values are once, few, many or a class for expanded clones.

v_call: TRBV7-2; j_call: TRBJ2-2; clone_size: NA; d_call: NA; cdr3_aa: CASSSQAGRGTGELFF; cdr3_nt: TGTGCCAGCAGCTCTCAGGCGGGGCGAGGCACCGGGGAGCTGTTTTTT
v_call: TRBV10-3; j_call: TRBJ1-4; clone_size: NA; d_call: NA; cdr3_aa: CAISDAGTSTNEKLFF; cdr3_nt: TGTGCCATCAGTGACGCCGGGACATCAACTAATGAAAAACTGTTTTTT
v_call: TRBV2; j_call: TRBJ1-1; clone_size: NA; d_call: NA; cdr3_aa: CASHSAGQKVYAFF; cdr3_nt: TGTGCCAGCCATTCAGCGGGACAAAAAGTTTACGCTTTCTTT
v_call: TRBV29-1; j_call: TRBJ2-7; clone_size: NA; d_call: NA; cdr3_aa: CSAKPTDSYEQYF; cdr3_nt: TGCAGCGCCAAGCCGACCGACTCCTACGAGCAGTACTTC
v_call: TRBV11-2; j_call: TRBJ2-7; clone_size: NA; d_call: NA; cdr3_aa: CASSPLSEYEQYF; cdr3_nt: TGTGCCAGCAGCCCCCTCTCCGAGTACGAGCAGTACTTC
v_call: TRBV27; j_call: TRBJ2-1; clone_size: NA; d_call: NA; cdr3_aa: CASSASDEQFF; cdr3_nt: TGTGCCAGCAGCGCCTCGGATGAGCAGTTCTTC
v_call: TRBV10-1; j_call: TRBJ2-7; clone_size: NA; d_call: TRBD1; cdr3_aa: CASISGTAFQRHEQYF; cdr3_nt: TGCGCCAGCATATCCGGGACAGCCTTTCAAAGGCACGAGCAGTACTTC
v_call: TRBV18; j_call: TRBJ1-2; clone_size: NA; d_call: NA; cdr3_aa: CASSLLTQFSNYGYTF; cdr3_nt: TGTGCCAGCTCCCTCCTTACACAATTCTCTAACTATGGCTACACCTTC
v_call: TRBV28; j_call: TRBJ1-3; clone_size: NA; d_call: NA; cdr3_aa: CASSNTAPGLSGNTIYF; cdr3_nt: TGTGCCAGCAGTAACACCGCGCCGGGCCTCTCTGGAAACACCATATATTTT
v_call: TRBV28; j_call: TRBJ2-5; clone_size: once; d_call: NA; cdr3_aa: CASSTQETQYF; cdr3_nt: TGTGCCAGCAGTACACAAGAGACCCAGTACTTC
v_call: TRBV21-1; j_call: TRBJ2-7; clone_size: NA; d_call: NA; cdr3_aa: CASSLQPLSLVCEQYF; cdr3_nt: TGTGCCAGCAGCCTACAACCTCTTTCTCTAGTGTGCGAGCAGTACTTC
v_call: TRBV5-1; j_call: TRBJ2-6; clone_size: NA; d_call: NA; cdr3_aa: CASSLAQGTGGANVLTF; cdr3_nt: TGCGCCAGCAGCTTGGCCCAGGGTACGGGCGGGGCCAACGTCCTGACTTTC
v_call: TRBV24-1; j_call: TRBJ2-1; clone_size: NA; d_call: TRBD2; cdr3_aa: CATSERTSAYNEQFF; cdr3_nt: TGTGCCACCAGTGAACGGACTAGCGCCTACAATGAGCAGTTCTTC
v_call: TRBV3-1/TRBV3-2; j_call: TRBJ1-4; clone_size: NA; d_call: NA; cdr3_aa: CASSKSGWGEKLFF; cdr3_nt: TGTGCCAGCAGTAAGTCAGGCTGGGGGGAAAAACTGTTTTTT
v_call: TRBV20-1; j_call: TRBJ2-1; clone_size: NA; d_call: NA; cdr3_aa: CSASARASGFNEQFF; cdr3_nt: TGCAGTGCTAGTGCTCGGGCTAGTGGATTCAATGAGCAGTTCTTC
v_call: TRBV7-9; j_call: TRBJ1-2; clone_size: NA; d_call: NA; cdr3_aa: CASSLQTGNYGYTF; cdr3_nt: TGTGCCAGCAGCTTACAAACAGGGAACTATGGCTACACCTTC
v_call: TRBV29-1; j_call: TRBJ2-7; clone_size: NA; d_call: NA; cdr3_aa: CSVESGSATVQYF; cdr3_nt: TGCAGCGTGGAGTCAGGGTCTGCTACGGTGCAGTACTTC
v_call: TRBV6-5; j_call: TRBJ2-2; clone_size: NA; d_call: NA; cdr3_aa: CARTVDINTGELFF; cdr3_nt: TGTGCCCGAACGGTTGATATAAACACCGGGGAGCTGTTTTTT
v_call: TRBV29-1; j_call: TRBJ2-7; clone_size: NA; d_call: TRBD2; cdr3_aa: CSAIAGGSSYEQYF; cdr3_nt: TGCAGCGCAATAGCGGGAGGGTCCTCTTACGAGCAGTACTTC
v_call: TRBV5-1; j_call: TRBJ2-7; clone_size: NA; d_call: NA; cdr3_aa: CASSRAGSEQYF; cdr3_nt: TGCGCCAGCAGTCGCGCGGGATCCGAGCAGTACTTC
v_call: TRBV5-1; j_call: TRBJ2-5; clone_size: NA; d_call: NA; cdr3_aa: CASSLLTAQETQYF; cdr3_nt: TGCGCCAGCAGCTTGTTAACAGCTCAAGAGACCCAGTACTTC
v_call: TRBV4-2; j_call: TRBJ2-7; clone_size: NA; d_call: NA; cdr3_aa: CASSQERVDYEQYF; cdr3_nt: TGTGCCAGCAGCCAAGAACGGGTGGACTACGAGCAGTACTTC
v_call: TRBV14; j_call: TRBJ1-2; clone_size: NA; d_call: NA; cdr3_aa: CASSRSSYGYTF; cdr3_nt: TGTGCCAGCAGCCGCTCCTCCTATGGCTACACCTTC
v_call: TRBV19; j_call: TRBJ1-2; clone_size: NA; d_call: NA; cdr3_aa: CASSLPSNYGYTF; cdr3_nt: TGTGCCAGTAGTTTGCCGTCTAACTATGGCTACACCTTC
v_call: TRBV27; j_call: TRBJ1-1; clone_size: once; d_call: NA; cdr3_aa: CASSLGAEAFF; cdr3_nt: TGTGCCAGCAGTCTGGGGGCTGAAGCTTTCTTT
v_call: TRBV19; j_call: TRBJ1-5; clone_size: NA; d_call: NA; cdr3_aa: CASTDRITGRNQPQHF; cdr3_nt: TGTGCCAGTACGGACCGAATAACAGGTCGTAATCAGCCCCAGCATTTT
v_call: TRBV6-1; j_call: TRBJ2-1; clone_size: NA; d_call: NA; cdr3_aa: CASSELIYNEQFF; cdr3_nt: TGTGCCAGCAGTGAACTAATCTACAATGAGCAGTTCTTC
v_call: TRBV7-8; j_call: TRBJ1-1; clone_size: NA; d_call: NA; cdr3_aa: CASSLRGEAFF; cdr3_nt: TGTGCCAGCAGCCTTCGGGGGGAAGCTTTCTTT
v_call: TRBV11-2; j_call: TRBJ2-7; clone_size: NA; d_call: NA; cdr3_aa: CASSLSPEVAYEQYF; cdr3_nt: TGTGCCAGCAGCTTATCCCCCGAGGTAGCCTACGAGCAGTACTTC
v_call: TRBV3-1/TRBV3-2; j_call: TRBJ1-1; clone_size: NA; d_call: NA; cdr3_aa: CASSQQDRNTEAFF; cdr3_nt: TGTGCCAGCAGCCAACAAGACAGGAACACTGAAGCTTTCTTT
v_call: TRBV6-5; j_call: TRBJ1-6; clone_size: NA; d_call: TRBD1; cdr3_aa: CASRGRDRDGSPLHF; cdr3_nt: TGTGCCAGCAGAGGCCGGGACAGGGATGGATCACCCCTCCACTTT
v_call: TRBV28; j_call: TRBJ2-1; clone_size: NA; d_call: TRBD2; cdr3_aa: CASSPGLAGAGEQFF; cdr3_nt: TGTGCCAGCAGTCCCGGACTAGCGGGAGCGGGTGAGCAGTTCTTC
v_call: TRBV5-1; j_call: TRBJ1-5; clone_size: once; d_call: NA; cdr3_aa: CASSLGLGGQPQHF; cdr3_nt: TGCGCCAGCAGCTTGGGACTAGGCGGCCAGCCCCAGCATTTT
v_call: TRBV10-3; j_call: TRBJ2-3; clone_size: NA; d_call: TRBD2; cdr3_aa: CAISGGLAGNTDTQYF; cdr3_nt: TGTGCCATCAGTGGGGGACTAGCGGGAAACACAGATACGCAGTATTTT
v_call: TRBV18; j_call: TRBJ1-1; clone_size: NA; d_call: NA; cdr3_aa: CASSPREGNTEAFF; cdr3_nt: TGTGCCAGCTCACCACGGGAGGGGAACACTGAAGCTTTCTTT
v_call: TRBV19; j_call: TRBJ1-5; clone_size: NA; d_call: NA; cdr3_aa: CASSIGGDHSNQPQHF; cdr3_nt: TGTGCCAGTAGTATAGGGGGGGATCATAGCAATCAGCCCCAGCATTTT
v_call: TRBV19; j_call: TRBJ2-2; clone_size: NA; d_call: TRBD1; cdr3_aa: CASGTALTGELFF; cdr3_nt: TGTGCCAGCGGGACAGCTTTAACCGGGGAGCTGTTTTTT
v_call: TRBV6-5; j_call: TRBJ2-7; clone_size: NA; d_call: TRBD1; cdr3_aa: CASSDRGPSYEQYF; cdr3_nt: TGTGCCAGCAGCGACAGGGGTCCCTCCTACGAGCAGTACTTC
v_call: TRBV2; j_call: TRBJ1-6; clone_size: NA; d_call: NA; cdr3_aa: CASVVGVNSPLHF; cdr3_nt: TGTGCCAGCGTCGTGGGGGTTAATTCACCCCTCCACTTT
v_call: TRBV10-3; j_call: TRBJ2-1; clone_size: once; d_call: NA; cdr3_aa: CAISEGQGKNEQFF; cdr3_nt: TGTGCCATCAGTGAGGGGCAGGGTAAAAATGAGCAGTTCTTC
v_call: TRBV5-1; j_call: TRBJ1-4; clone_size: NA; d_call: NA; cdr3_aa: CASSKEAPATNEKLFF; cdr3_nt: TGCGCCAGCAGCAAAGAAGCTCCGGCAACTAATGAAAAACTGTTTTTT
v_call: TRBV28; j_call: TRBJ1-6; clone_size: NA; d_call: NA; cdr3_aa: CASSLMEAGEETHF; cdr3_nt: TGTGCCAGCAGTTTGATGGAGGCAGGGGAGGAAACCCACTTT
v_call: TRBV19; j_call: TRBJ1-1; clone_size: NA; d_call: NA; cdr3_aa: CASRGGGQLSEAFF; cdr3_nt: TGTGCCAGCCGTGGGGGGGGGCAGCTAAGTGAAGCTTTCTTT
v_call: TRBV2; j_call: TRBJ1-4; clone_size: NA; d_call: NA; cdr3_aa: CASSESAGVTEKLFF; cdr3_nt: TGTGCCAGCAGTGAGTCGGCAGGGGTAACTGAAAAACTGTTTTTT
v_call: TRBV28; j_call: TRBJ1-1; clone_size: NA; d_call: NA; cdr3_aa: CASKLQNTEAFF; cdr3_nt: TGTGCCAGCAAACTACAGAACACTGAAGCTTTCTTT
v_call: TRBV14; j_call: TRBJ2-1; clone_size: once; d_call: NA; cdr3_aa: CASRRIRVTYNEQFF; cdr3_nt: TGTGCCAGCAGGAGAATCAGGGTAACCTACAATGAGCAGTTCTTC
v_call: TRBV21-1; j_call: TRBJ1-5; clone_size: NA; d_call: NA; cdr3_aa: CASSKSLPPQHF; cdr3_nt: TGTGCCAGCAGCAAGAGTCTACCGCCCCAGCATTTT
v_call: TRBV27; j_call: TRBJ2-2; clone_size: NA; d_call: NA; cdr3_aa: CASSGRGRETLNTGELFF; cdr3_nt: TGTGCCAGCAGTGGAAGGGGACGAGAAACTTTGAACACCGGGGAGCTGTTTTTT
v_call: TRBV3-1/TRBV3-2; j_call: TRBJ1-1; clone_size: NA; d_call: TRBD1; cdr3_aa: CASTYTGTGNTEAFF; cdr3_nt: TGTGCCAGCACCTACACCGGGACAGGGAACACTGAAGCTTTCTTT
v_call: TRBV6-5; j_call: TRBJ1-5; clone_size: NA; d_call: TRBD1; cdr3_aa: CASRYDRARQPQHF; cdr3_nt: TGTGCCAGCAGATACGACAGGGCTAGACAGCCCCAGCATTTT
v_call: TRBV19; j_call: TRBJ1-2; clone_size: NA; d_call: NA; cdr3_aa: CASSIGEGTRGYTF; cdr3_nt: TGTGCCAGTAGTATTGGGGAGGGGACCCGCGGCTACACCTTC
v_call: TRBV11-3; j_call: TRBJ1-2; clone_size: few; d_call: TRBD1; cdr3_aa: CASSSTGVQRDGYTF; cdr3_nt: TGTGCCAGCAGCTCTACAGGGGTTCAGAGGGATGGCTACACCTTC
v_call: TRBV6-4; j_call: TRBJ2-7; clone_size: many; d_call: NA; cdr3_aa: CASSDSTYEQYF; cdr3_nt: TGTGCCAGCAGTGACAGTACCTACGAGCAGTACTTC
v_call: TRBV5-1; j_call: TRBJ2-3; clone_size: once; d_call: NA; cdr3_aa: CASSTGSGVDTQYF; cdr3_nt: TGCGCCAGCAGCACGGGCAGTGGGGTAGACACGCAGTATTTT
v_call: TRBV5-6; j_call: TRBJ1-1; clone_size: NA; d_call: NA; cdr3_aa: CASSPGGPLGTEAFF; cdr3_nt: TGTGCCAGCAGCCCGGGCGGACCTCTGGGCACTGAAGCTTTCTTT
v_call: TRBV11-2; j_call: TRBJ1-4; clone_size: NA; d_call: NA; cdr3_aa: CASSTGALPTNEKLFF; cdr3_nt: TGTGCCAGCAGCACCGGGGCGCTGCCAACTAATGAAAAACTGTTTTTT
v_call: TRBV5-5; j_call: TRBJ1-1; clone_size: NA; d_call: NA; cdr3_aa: CASRTPGKNTEAFF; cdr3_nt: TGTGCCAGCAGGACGCCAGGGAAGAACACTGAAGCTTTCTTT
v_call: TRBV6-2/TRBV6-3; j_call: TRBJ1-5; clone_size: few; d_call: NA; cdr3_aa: CASSYPGGNQPQHF; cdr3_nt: TGTGCCAGCAGTTACCCGGGGGGGAATCAGCCCCAGCATTTT
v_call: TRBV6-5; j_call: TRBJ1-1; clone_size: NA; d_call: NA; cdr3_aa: CASSYSADRRGTEAFF; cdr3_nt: TGTGCCAGCAGTTACTCCGCCGACAGGAGAGGCACTGAAGCTTTCTTT